This passage covers 25 T cell receptor beta chains from one sample sequenced in a study of T cell changes during pregnancy in multiple sclerosis (dated by TCRdb to about 2019). The method was the immunoSEQ multiplex PCR assay. As stored in TCRdb, this immuneACCESS dataset retains in-frame rearrangements with V and J assigned. A fraction of the clones does not appear; measured against another copy, unresolved V genes explain less than half of the discrepancy, and the remainder lacks a known reason. For this sample the table gives around 34,000 clones, of which 90% were detected only once. The ten largest clones represent approximately 12% of the sample. Sequences were derived from CD8+ T cells from peripheral blood mononuclear cells, sampled in the first trimester of pregnancy. These receptors originate from a female donor with multiple sclerosis, enrolled in a pregnancy study.

This chain connects TRBV19 to TRBJ2-5; D is unresolved. Between the trimmed V and J ends, which lost 8 bases and 5 bases, there was a span of 9 bases. Germline V CDR1 and CDR2: LNHDA, SQIVND (reference sequence). The CDR3 spans 11 residues. In DNA form, the CDR3 reads TGTGCCAGTGGGCACGCGGAGACCCAGTACTTC. It encodes CASGHAETQYF.

The V and J genes are TRBV2 and TRBJ2-3; perhaps TRBD1 as D (5 bases). The CDR3 consists of 15 residues. Germline V gives CDR1 SNHLY, CDR2 FYNNEI. Trimming pared 1 base from V and 0 bases from J, leaving 8 bases between. The CDR3 is CASSEDRSSTDTQYF. DNA of the CDR3: TGTGCCAGCAGTGAAGACAGGTCTAGCACAGATACGCAGTATTTT.

The chain links TRBV28 to TRBJ2-7, with TRBD1 matching 9 bases. The V segment lost 7 bases and the J segment 3 bases; nucleotides outside the gene matches: 4. The CDR3 is 13 residues long. Per germline, CDR1 MDHEN and CDR2 SYDVKM. The DNA of the CDR3 is TGTGCCAGCACGGGACAGGGAAACTACGAGCAGTACTTC. It is translated as CASTGQGNYEQYF.

V and J are TRBV19 and TRBJ1-2; TRBD1 is a possible D gene (5 bases). V lost 7 bases and J lost 8, with 26 bases in between. Germline CDR1 LNHDA, CDR2 SQIVND (reference sequence). The CDR3 extends over 16 amino acids. In DNA, the CDR3 is TGTGCCAGTATCTACACAGCCTCGGGGGATATGAAAGGCTACACCTTC. Translating it yields CASIYTASGDMKGYTF. The full variable domain, with the rest looked up from reference TRBV19 and TRBJ1-2, is DGGITQSPKYLFRKEGQNVTLSCEQNLNHDAMYWYRQDPGQGLRLIYYSQIVNDFQKGDIAEGYSVSREKKESFPLTVTSAQKNPTAFYLCASIYTASGDMKGYTFGSGTRLTVV.

The chain links TRBV27 to TRBJ2-7, with 7 bases matching TRBD2. Trimming cost V 7 bases and J 2 bases; bases outside gene matches: 11. CDR3 length equals 15 residues. Germline CDR1 MNHEY, CDR2 SMNVEV (reference sequence). For the CDR3, the DNA is TGTGCCAGCAAGCCGGGAGGAGGTTTGCCCTACGAGCAGTACTTC. Translation: CASKPGGGLPYEQYF.

This clone counts as medium-sized. V and J are TRBV30 and TRBJ2-3; 9 positions match TRBD2. The V segment lost 2 bases and the J segment 3 bases; nucleotides outside the gene matches: 15. The CDR3 has 18 residues. Per germline, CDR1 GTSNPN and CDR2 SVGIG (reference sequence). The CDR3 region is CAWSIGIQREVGTDTQYF. The DNA of the CDR3 is TGTGCCTGGAGTATCGGTATCCAGCGGGAGGTAGGAACAGATACGCAGTATTTT.

The CDR3 reads CETSRYNEQFF. The CDR3, as DNA: TGCGAGACTAGCCGATACAATGAGCAGTTCTTC. The V call is TRBV20-1, the J call TRBJ2-1; 7 nucleotides align to TRBD2. Germline values: CDR1 DFQATT, CDR2 SNEGSKA (reference sequence). The CDR3 loop spans 11 amino acids.

V gene TRBV7-6 combines with J gene TRBJ2-2; D gene ambiguous. Trimming cost V 5 bases and J 0 bases, with 4 bases left between them. Looked up from germline, CDR1 is SGHVS and CDR2 is FNYEAQ. The CDR3 covers 13 residues. CDR3 bases: TGTGCCAGCAGCGTAACGAACACCGGGGAGCTGTTTTTT. Its translation is CASSVTNTGELFF.

The V call is TRBV7-2, the J call TRBJ2-7; 12 bases agree with TRBD2. V trimming: 4 bases; J trimming: 3 bases; junction bases outside the gene matches: 7. CDR3 length: 16 amino acids. Germline lookup yields CDR1 SGHTA and CDR2 FQGNSA. CDR3 bases: TGTGCCAGCAGCTCCGGACTAGCGGGAAATTTCTACGAGCAGTACTTC. Its translation is CASSSGLAGNFYEQYF.

This clone was seen a few times. The gene calls are TRBV27 and TRBJ2-3; D not resolved. There are 15 residues in the CDR3. Germline values: CDR1 MNHEY, CDR2 SMNVEV (reference sequence). Deletions cut 1 base from V and 0 bases from J, with 8 bases between. The CDR3 bases are TGTGCCAGCAGTTTATTGAGGATGAGCACAGATACGCAGTATTTT. Translation gives CASSLLRMSTDTQYF.

The chain recombines TRBV6-5 with TRBJ2-7, with D possibly TRBD1 on 6 matching bases. Trimming shortened V by 2 bases and J by 4 bases, and 9 bases separated the two germline ends. The germline CDR1 and CDR2 sequences are MNHEY and SVGAGI. The CDR3 runs 13 residues. CDR3 region: CASSYEQGYEQYF. The CDR3 DNA reads as TGTGCCAGCAGTTACGAACAGGGTTACGAGCAGTACTTC.

The chain recombines TRBV28 with TRBJ1-1; a possible D gene is TRBD1 (5 bases). Trimming removed 4 bases at V and 1 base at J, with 13 bases between. The CDR3 has 15 amino acids. CDR1 MDHEN and CDR2 SYDVKM come from the germline V gene. The CDR3 DNA is TGTGCCAGCAGTTCGCAGGGAAGGAGGAACACTGAAGCTTTCTTT. Amino acid sequence: CASSSQGRRNTEAFF.

The rearrangement links TRBV20-1 to TRBJ2-7; D unclear. The V and J ends lost 0 bases and 6 bases respectively, with 6 bases between them. The germline gives CDR1 DFQATT, CDR2 SNEGSKA (reference sequence). The CDR3 totals 11 residues. This CDR3 reads CSAREVSEQYF. CDR3 sequence (DNA): TGCAGTGCTAGAGAGGTCAGCGAGCAGTACTTC.

The chain combines TRBV27 with TRBJ1-2; D might be TRBD1 (5 bases). Trimming cost V 0 bases and J 4 bases, with 15 bases left between them. Germline CDR1 is MNHEY and CDR2 is SMNVEV (reference sequence). This CDR3 has 16 residues. This chain's CDR3 is CASSLSGTRDAYGYTF. CDR3 sequence (DNA): TGTGCCAGCAGTTTATCCGGGACTAGGGACGCCTATGGCTACACCTTC.

The chain is built from TRBV28 and TRBJ2-7; 8 bases match TRBD1. The CDR3 contains 18 residues. Trimming took 5 bases from V and 4 from J; bases not matched to a gene: 19. Germline V lookup: CDR1 MDHEN, CDR2 SYDVKM. CDR3 region: CASSPLFGIPGQEYEQYF. The CDR3 DNA reads TGTGCCAGCAGTCCTCTTTTTGGGATCCCGGGACAGGAATACGAGCAGTACTTC.

The V and J genes are TRBV6-1 and TRBJ1-4; 10 nucleotides align to TRBD1. The J segment lost 0 bases and the V segment lost 6 bases, leaving 1 base of the junction unmatched. From germline, CDR1 is MNHNS and CDR2 SASEGT. CDR3 length equals 15 residues. This CDR3 is CASSGTGATNEKLFF. The CDR3 coding sequence is TGTGCCAGCAGCGGGACAGGGGCAACTAATGAAAAACTGTTTTTT.

The V gene is TRBV7-9, the J gene TRBJ2-7, with 7 nucleotides matching TRBD1. Germline lookup yields CDR1 SEHNR and CDR2 FQNEAQ (reference sequence). This CDR3 is built from 14 residues. After removal of 4 bases from V and 3 bases from J, the junction contained 6 bases not matched to a gene. CDR3 residues: CASSSDRSNYEQYF. The CDR3 DNA reads TGTGCCAGCAGCTCGGACAGGTCAAACTACGAGCAGTACTTC.

The CDR3 DNA reads TGTGCCAGTAGTATAGACACAGCCTCCTACGAGCAGTACTTC. Encoded protein: CASSIDTASYEQYF. The chain couples TRBV19 to TRBJ2-7; D is unclear. CDR1 LNHDA and CDR2 SQIVND come from the germline V gene (reference sequence). CDR3 length equals 14 residues. The V gene lost 0 bases and the J gene lost 0 bases, with 6 bases spanning the gap.

The chain couples TRBV7-6 to TRBJ2-1; 7 positions agree with TRBD2. V lost 0 bases, J lost 9 bases, and 11 bases stayed unmatched. Per germline, CDR1 SGHVS and CDR2 FNYEAQ. CDR3 length: 16 amino acids. This chain's CDR3 is CASSLAPSGAGAEQFF. In DNA, the CDR3 is TGTGCCAGCAGCTTAGCGCCTAGCGGAGCCGGCGCTGAGCAGTTCTTC.

The J gene is TRBJ2-7, the V gene TRBV27; D might be TRBD2 (5 bases). Trimming removed 5 bases at V and 7 bases at J, with 21 bases between. CDR1 MNHEY and CDR2 SMNVEV come from the germline V gene (reference sequence). The length of the CDR3 is 15 residues. CDR3 region: CASSPGLSHGGEQYF. CDR3 bases: TGTGCCAGCAGTCCGGGCCTAAGTCATGGAGGAGAGCAGTACTTC.

J is TRBJ2-3 and V is TRBV7-2; tentatively, D is TRBD2 (6 bases). This CDR3 spans 18 amino acids. The germline CDR1 and CDR2 sequences are SGHTA and FQGNSA. V was pared by 3 bases and J by 0 bases, with 19 bases between. DNA for the CDR3: TGTGCCAGCAGCTTCGCTGTAGCGGATTTCTCTAGCACAGATACGCAGTATTTT. Translation gives CASSFAVADFSSTDTQYF.

V usage is TRBV19 and J usage is TRBJ2-1; 7 bases line up with TRBD2. This CDR3 is 13 amino acids long. The J segment lost 4 bases and the V segment lost 4 bases, leaving 1 base of the junction unmatched. From germline, CDR1 is LNHDA and CDR2 SQIVND (reference sequence). Written as DNA, the CDR3 is TGTGCCAGTAGTAGGGGGGGATACAATGAGCAGTTCTTC. This gives the protein CASSRGGYNEQFF.

The V gene is TRBV19, the J gene TRBJ2-3; TRBD2 aligns across 14 bases. V was clipped by 7 bases and J by 5 bases; unmatched bases: 5. The CDR3 extends over 15 amino acids. CDR1 and CDR2 (germline): LNHDA, SQIVND (reference sequence). The CDR3 DNA follows: TGTGCCAGTACGAGACTAGCGGGAGGGCGAGATACGCAGTATTTT. Residues: CASTRLAGGRDTQYF.

This clone has only one observation. V usage is TRBV6-4 and J usage is TRBJ2-1; D might be TRBD2 (6 bases). The CDR3 covers 15 residues. The germline V gene has CDR1 MRHNA and CDR2 SNTAGT. Trimming cost V 0 bases and J 0 bases, with 6 bases left between them. The CDR3, as DNA: TGTGCCAGCAGTGACTCAGCGGGCTCCTACAATGAGCAGTTCTTC. Its translation: CASSDSAGSYNEQFF.

The gene calls are TRBV18 and TRBJ2-3; 10 nucleotides line up with TRBD2. Germline values: CDR1 KGHSH, CDR2 LQKENI. Germline trimming cut 1 base from V and 3 bases from J; bases unmatched to any gene: 16. The CDR3 runs to 20 residues. The CDR3 sequence: CASSPLSRSSGSKATDTQYF. Written as DNA, the CDR3 is TGTGCCAGCTCACCACTATCTCGGTCTAGCGGGAGTAAGGCGACAGATACGCAGTATTTT.